The source of this T cell receptor beta chain is a study of control samples from healthy donors and cancer patients. Generated by immunoSEQ multiplex PCR, the TCRdb table keeps only in-frame clones and is missing some. Of about 410,000 clones listed, about 93% are singletons. This CDR3 has 16 residues. The receptor's source is a man aged 40-49 years with head and neck cancer. V gene TRBV21-1 combines with J gene TRBJ2-3; no DNA check was done on the table's D call, TRBD1. TRBV21-1 is tagged as a pseudogene. The material sequenced was PBMCs. As DNA, the CDR3 is TGTGCCAGCAGCAAGCTACAGGGTAAGTTCACAGATACGCAGTATTTT. Its translation is CASSKLQGKFTDTQYF.